This T cell receptor beta chain is from a study of beta chain features in type 1 diabetes. Across the whole study: Patients and healthy donors were similar in age, gender and cell yields.

The authors sorted CD4+ naive, central memory, regulatory and stem cell-like memory cells via CD45RO/CCR7/CD25/CD127/CD95/CD27. Germline V gives CDR1 MDHEN, CDR2 SYDVKM. With 8 bases clipped from V and 6 bases from J, the junction kept 8 bases outside the gene matches. This CDR3 has 13 residues. cDNA synthesis used the whole RNA isolate, giving expressed TCRB sequences. Clones were sequenced by immunoSEQ multiplex PCR, and TCRdb holds only the in-frame ones, with some missing. This sample yields around 280,000 clones, of which 15% are seen a single time; 0.015% belongs to the top ten. With regard to this clone: Its antigen is not known.

Overall study results and limits: Compared to healthy donors, patients appeared to have naive, central memory and Treg TCRB repertoires that were more alike. Shorter TCRB CDR3s, moderately but significantly so, marked every one of the four CD4+ subsets in Type 1 diabetes patients.

The material sequenced was naive CD4+ T cells from blood. The rearrangement links TRBV28 to TRBJ1-2; 8 nucleotides align to TRBD1. This receptor was taken from a man in his late teens or twenties with type 1 diabetes. CDR3: CASGMDRANGYTF. The DNA for the CDR3 is TGTGCCAGCGGAATGGACAGGGCCAATGGCTACACCTTC.